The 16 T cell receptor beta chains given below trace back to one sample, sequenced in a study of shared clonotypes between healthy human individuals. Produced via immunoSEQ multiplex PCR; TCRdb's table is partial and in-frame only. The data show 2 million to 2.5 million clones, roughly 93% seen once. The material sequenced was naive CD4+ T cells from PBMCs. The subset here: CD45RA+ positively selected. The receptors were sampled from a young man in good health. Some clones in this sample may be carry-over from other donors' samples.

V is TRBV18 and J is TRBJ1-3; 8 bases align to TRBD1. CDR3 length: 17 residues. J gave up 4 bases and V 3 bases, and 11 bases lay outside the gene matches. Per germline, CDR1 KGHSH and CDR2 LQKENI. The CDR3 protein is CASSPTPDRVAGNTIYF. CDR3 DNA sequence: TGTGCCAGCTCACCCACCCCGGACAGGGTGGCAGGAAACACCATATATTTT.

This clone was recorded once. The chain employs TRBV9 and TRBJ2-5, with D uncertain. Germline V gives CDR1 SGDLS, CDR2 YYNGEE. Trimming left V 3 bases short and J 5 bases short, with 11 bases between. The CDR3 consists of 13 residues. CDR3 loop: CASSGIGSETQYF. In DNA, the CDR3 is TGTGCCAGCAGCGGTATAGGATCTGAGACCCAGTACTTC.

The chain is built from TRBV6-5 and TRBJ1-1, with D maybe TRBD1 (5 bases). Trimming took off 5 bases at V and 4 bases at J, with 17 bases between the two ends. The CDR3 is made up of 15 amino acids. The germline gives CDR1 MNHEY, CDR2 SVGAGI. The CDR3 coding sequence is TGTGCCAGCAGTCCCGGACGGGGCTGGGGCACTGAAGCTTTCTTT. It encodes CASSPGRGWGTEAFF.

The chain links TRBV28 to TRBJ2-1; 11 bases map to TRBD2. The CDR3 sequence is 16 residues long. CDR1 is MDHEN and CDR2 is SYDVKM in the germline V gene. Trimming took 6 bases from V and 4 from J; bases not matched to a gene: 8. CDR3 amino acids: CASSAVAGGGYNEQFF. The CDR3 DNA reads TGTGCCAGCAGCGCCGTAGCGGGAGGGGGGTACAATGAGCAGTTCTTC.

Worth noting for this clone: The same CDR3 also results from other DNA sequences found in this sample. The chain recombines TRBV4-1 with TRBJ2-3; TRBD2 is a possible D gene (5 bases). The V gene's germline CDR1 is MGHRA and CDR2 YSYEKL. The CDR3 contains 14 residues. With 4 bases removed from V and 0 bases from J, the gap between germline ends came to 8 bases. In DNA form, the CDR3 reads TGCGCCAGCAGCCCCGGCGGGAGCACAGATACGCAGTATTTT. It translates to CASSPGGSTDTQYF.

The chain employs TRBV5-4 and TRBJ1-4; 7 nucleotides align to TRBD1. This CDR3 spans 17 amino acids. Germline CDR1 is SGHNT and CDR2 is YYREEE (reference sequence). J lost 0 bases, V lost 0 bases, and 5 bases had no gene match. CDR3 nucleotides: TGTGCCAGCAGCTTGGAGACAGGGCTTGCAACTAATGAAAAACTGTTTTTT. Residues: CASSLETGLATNEKLFF.

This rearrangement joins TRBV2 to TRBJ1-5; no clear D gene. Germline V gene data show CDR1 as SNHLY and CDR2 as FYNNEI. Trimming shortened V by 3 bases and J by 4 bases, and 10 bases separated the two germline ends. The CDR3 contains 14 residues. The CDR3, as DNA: TGTGCCAGCAGTGATACGGAGAGGAATCAGCCCCAGCATTTT. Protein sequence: CASSDTERNQPQHF.

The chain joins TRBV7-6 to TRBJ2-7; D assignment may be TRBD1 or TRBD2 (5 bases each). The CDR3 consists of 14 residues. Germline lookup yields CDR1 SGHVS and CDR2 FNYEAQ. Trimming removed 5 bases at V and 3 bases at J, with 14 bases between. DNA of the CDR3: TGTGCCAGCAGCCCGGGGACCGCGGGCTACGAGCAGTACTTC. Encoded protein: CASSPGTAGYEQYF. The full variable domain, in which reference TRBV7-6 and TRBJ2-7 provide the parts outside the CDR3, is GAGVSQSPRYKVTKRGQDVALRCDPISGHVSLYWYRQALGQGPEFLTYFNYEAQQDKSGLPNDRFSAERPEGSISTLTIQRTEQRDSAMYRCASSPGTAGYEQYFGPGTRLTVT.

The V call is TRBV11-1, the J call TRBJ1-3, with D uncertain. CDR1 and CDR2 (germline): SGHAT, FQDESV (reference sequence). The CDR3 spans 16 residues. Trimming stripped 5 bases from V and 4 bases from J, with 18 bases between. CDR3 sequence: CASSPSHRAGGNTIYF. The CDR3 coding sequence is TGTGCCAGCAGCCCATCTCATCGAGCGGGCGGAAACACCATATATTTT.

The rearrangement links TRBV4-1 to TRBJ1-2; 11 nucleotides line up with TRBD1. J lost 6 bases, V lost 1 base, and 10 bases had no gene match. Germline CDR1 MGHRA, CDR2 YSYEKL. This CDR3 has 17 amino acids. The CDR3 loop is CASSQGGLGQGANGYTF. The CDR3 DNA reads TGCGCCAGCAGCCAAGGAGGTCTAGGACAGGGGGCAAATGGCTACACCTTC.

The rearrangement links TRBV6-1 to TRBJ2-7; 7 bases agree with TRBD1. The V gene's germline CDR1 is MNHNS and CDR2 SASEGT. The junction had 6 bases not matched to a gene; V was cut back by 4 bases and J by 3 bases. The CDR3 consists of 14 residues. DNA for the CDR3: TGTGCCAGCAGTGCCCGCAGGGACAGCTACGAGCAGTACTTC. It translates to CASSARRDSYEQYF.

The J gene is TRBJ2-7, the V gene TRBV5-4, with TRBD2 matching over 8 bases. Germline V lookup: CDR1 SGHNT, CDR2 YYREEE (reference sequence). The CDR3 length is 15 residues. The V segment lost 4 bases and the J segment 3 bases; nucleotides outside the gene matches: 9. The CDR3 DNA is TGTGCCAGCAGCCCGAGAGCGGGAGTTAACTACGAGCAGTACTTC. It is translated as CASSPRAGVNYEQYF. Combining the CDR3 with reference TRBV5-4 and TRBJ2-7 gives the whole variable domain ETGVTQSPTHLIKTRGQQVTLRCSSQSGHNTVSWYQQALGQGPQFIFQYYREEENGRGNFPPRFSGLQFPNYSSELNVNALELDDSALYLCASSPRAGVNYEQYFGPGTRLTVT.

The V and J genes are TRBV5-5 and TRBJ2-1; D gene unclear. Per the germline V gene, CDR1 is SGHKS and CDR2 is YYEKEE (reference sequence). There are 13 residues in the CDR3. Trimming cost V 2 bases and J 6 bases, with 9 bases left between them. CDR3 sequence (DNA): TGTGCCAGCAGCTTCGGACGGCCCAATGAGCAGTTCTTC. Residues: CASSFGRPNEQFF.

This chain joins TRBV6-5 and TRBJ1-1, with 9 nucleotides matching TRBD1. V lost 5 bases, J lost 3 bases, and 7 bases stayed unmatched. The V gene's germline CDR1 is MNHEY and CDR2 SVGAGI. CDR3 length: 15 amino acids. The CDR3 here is CASSPGQGRDTEAFF. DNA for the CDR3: TGTGCCAGCAGTCCGGGACAGGGAAGGGACACTGAAGCTTTCTTT.

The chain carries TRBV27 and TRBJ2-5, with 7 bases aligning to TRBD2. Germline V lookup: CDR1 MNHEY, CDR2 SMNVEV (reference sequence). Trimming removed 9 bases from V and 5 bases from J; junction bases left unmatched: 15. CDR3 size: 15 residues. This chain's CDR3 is CASSRGRERRETQYF. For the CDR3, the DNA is TGTGCCAGTTCCCGGGGGAGGGAGAGGAGGGAGACCCAGTACTTC.

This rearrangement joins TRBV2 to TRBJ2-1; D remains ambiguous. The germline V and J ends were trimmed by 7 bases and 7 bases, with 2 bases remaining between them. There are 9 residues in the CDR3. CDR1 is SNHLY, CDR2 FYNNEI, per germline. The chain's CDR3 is CASKNEQFF. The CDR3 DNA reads TGTGCCAGCAAAAATGAGCAGTTCTTC.